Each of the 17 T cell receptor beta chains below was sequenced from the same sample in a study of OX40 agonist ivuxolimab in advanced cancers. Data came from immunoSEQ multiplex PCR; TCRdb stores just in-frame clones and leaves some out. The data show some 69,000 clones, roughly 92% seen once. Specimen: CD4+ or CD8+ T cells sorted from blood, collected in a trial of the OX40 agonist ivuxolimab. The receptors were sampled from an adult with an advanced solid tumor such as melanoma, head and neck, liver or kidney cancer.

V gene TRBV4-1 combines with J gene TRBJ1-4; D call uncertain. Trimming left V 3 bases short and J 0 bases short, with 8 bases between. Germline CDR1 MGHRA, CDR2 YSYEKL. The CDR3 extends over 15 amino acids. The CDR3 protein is CASSQPPATNEKLFF. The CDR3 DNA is TGCGCCAGCAGCCAGCCCCCCGCAACTAATGAAAAACTGTTTTTT.

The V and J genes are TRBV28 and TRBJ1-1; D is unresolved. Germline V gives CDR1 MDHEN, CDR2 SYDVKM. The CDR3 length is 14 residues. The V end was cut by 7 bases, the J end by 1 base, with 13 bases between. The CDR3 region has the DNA TGTGCCAGCAAGTACTTAGGCAGGAACACTGAAGCTTTCTTT. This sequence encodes CASKYLGRNTEAFF.

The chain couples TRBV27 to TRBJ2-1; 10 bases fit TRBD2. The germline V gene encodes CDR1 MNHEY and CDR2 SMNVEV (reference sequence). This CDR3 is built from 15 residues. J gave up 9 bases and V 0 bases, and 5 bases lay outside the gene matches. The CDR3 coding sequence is TGTGCCAGCAGTTTATCTCCTAGCGGGAGACTTGAGCAGTTCTTC. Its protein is CASSLSPSGRLEQFF.

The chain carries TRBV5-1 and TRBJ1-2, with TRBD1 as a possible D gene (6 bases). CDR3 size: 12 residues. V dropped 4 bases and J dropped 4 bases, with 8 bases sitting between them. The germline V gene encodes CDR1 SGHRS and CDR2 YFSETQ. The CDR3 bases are TGCGCCAGCAGCCCGGACAGCTATGGCTACACCTTC. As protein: CASSPDSYGYTF.

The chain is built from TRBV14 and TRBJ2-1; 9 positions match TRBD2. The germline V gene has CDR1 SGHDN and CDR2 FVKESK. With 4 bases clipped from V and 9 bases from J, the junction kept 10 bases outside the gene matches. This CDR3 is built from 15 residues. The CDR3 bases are TGTGCCAGCAGCCGGCGGGAGGGCCTAATCGCTGAGCAGTTCTTC. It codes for CASSRREGLIAEQFF.

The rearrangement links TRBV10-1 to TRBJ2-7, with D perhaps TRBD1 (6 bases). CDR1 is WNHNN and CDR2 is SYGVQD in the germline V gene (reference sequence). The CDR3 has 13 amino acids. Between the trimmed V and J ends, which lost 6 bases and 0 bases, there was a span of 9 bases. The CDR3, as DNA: TGCGCCAGCAGCAGGGGATTCTCCTACGAGCAGTACTTC. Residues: CASSRGFSYEQYF.

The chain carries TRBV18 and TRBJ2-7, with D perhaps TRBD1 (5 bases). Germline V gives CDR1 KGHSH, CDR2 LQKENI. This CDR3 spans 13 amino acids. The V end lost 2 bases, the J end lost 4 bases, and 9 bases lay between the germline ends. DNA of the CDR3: TGTGCCAGCTCACCAAAACAGGATTACGAGCAGTACTTC. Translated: CASSPKQDYEQYF. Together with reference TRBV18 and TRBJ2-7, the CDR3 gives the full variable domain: NAGVMQNPRHLVRRRGQEARLRCSPMKGHSHVYWYRQLPEEGLKFMVYLQKENIIDESGMPKERFSAEFPKEGPSILRIQQVVRGDSAAYFCASSPKQDYEQYFGPGTRLTVT.

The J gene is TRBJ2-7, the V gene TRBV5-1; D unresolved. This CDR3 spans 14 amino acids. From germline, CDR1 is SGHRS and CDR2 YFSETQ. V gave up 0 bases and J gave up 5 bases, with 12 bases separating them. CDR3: CASSLELGRDEQYF. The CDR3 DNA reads TGCGCCAGCAGCTTGGAATTGGGTCGGGACGAGCAGTACTTC.

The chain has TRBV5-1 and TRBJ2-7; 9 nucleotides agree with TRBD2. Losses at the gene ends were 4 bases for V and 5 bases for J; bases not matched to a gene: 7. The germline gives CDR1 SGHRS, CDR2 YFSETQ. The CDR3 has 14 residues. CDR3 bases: TGCGCCAGCAGCACCGGGACTAGCCTACACGAGCAGTACTTC. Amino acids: CASSTGTSLHEQYF.

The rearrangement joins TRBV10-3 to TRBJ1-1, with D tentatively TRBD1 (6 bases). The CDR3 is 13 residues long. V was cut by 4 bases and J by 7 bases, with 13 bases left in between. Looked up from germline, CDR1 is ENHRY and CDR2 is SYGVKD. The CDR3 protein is CAISGGGAGEAFF. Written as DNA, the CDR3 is TGTGCCATCAGTGGAGGGGGAGCAGGTGAAGCTTTCTTT.

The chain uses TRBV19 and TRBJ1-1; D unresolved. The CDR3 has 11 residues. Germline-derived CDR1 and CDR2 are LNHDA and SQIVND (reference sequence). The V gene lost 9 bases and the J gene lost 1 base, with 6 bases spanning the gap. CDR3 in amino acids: CASAKNTEAFF. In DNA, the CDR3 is TGTGCCAGCGCCAAGAACACTGAAGCTTTCTTT.

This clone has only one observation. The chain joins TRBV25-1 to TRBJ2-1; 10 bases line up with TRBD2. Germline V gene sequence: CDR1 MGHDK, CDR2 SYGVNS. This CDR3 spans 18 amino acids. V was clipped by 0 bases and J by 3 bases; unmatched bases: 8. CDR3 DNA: TGTGCCAGCAGTGAATACCCAACTAGCGGGGCCCTCTACAATGAGCAGTTCTTC. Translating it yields CASSEYPTSGALYNEQFF.

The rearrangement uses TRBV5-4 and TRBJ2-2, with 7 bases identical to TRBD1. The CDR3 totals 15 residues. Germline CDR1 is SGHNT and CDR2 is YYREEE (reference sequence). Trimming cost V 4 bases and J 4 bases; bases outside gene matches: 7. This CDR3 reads CASSPNRGPTGELFF. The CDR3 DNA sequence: TGTGCCAGCAGCCCCAACAGGGGCCCCACCGGGGAGCTGTTTTTT.

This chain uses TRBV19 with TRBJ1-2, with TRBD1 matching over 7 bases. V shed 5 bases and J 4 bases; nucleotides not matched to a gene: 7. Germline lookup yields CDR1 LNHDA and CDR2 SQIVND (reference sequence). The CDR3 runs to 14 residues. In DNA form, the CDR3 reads TGTGCCAGTAGTGAGACAGGGAGTTCCTATGGCTACACCTTC. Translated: CASSETGSSYGYTF.

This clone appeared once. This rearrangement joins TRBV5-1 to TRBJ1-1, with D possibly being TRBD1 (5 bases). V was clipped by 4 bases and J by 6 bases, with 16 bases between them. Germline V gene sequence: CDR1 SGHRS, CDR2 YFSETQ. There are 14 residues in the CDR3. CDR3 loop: CASSQMGRYAEAFF. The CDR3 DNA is TGCGCCAGCAGCCAAATGGGACGTTACGCTGAAGCTTTCTTT.

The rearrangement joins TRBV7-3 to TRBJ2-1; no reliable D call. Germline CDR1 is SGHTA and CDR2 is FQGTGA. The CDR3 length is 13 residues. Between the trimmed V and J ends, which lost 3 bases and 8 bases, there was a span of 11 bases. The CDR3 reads CASSLPPEDEQFF. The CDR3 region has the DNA TGTGCCAGCAGCTTGCCCCCCGAGGATGAGCAGTTCTTC.

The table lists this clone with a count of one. CDR3 in amino acids: CASSVARAGSPNYGYTF. The CDR3 DNA reads TGTGCCAGCAGCGTAGCCCGGGCTGGATCCCCTAACTATGGCTACACCTTC. The chain recombines TRBV9 with TRBJ1-2; D gene ambiguous. Deletions cut 0 bases from V and 0 bases from J, with 15 bases between. The CDR3 covers 17 residues. Germline V CDR1 and CDR2: SGDLS, YYNGEE.